Listed below are T cell receptor beta chains from one sample, sequenced in a study of CD8+CD57+ T cells in acquired aplastic anemia. TCRdb analysed the reads with MiXCR anew, one entry per CDR3 protein. The sample holds around 190,000 distinct CDR3 sequences, approximately 48% seen once. Sequenced material: sorted CD4+, CD8+, or CD8+CD57+ T cells (not recorded which) from PBMCs. These receptors all stem from a human donor with aplastic anemia. CDR3s include the opening cysteine and the closing phenylalanine or tryptophan. A D gene is named only where the DNA matches it firmly. Where a row states a size, it is once, few, many or the class of an expanded clone; other rows omit it.

j_gene | d_gene | abundance | v_gene | CDR3nt | CDR3aa
TRBJ2-1 | NA | NA | TRBV20-1 | TGCAGTGCTAGTAGGAGTGAGCAGTTCTTC | CSASRSEQFF
TRBJ2-1 | TRBD2 | NA | TRBV2 | TGTGCCAGTTTAGCGGGGGGGCCGGTTTTAAATGAGCAGTTCTTC | CASLAGGPVLNEQFF
TRBJ1-4 | NA | NA | TRBV5-4 | TGTGCCAGCAGCTTGGGGGGTCGAGCTGGGGAAAAACTGTTTTTT | CASSLGGRAGEKLFF
TRBJ1-5 | NA | many | TRBV10-1 | TGCGCCAGCAGGGCGGCCGGGACAATTATTCAGCCCCAGCATTTT | CASRAAGTIIQPQHF
TRBJ2-2 | TRBD2 | NA | TRBV12-3/TRBV12-4 | TGTGCCAGCAGATGGGGTAGCGGGGACATCGGGGGCGGGGAGCTGTTTTTT | CASRWGSGDIGGGELFF
TRBJ2-5 | TRBD1 | NA | TRBV29-1 | TGCAGCGGACGGACAGGGCCACAAGAGACCCAGTACTTC | CSGRTGPQETQYF
TRBJ1-2 | NA | many | TRBV6-2/TRBV6-3 | TGTGCCAGCAGTTACGGGACGCGGAACTATGGCTACACCTTC | CASSYGTRNYGYTF
TRBJ2-7 | TRBD2 | NA | TRBV15 | TGTGCCACCAGCAGAGTGCGGGAGCATTCCTACGAGCAGTACTTC | CATSRVREHSYEQYF
TRBJ2-5 | NA | NA | TRBV7-2 | TGTGCCTGGAGTGATCGGGGGAAGGGGCAAGAGACCCAGTACTTC | CAWSDRGKGQETQYF
TRBJ2-3 | TRBD1 | NA | TRBV20-1 | TGCAGTGCGCCATGGGACAGGGGTAGCACAGATACGCAGTATTTT | CSAPWDRGSTDTQYF
TRBJ2-7 | TRBD1 | NA | TRBV7-3 | TGTGCCTCCATCCTGGCGGGACAGGGACCCTACGAGCAGTACTTC | CASILAGQGPYEQYF
TRBJ1-2 | NA | many | TRBV19 | TGTGCCAGTAGTACCAAAACAGGGATTAACTATGGCTACACCTTC | CASSTKTGINYGYTF
TRBJ2-7 | TRBD1 | NA | TRBV25-1 | TGTGCCAGCAGTGCGGCGGACAGGGATTACGAGCAGTACTTC | CASSAADRDYEQYF
TRBJ2-3 | NA | NA | TRBV20-1 | TGCAGTGCTGGCAAGGACACTCGCACAGATACGCAGTATTTT | CSAGKDTRTDTQYF
TRBJ2-7 | NA | NA | TRBV24-1 | TGTGCCACCCGAGGGGGTCGAGGGAGCGAGCAGTACTTC | CATRGGRGSEQYF
TRBJ2-3 | NA | few | TRBV7-8 | TGTGCCAGCTCACCACAGGCAGATACGCAGTATTTT | CASSPQADTQYF
TRBJ2-3 | NA | NA | TRBV7-9 | TGTGCCAGCAGCCCCAGGCTATCAGATACGCAGTATTTT | CASSPRLSDTQYF
TRBJ1-1 | NA | NA | TRBV10-3 | TGTGCCATCAGTGAGTATGGGAACCGAACTGAAGCTTTCTTT | CAISEYGNRTEAFF
TRBJ1-5 | TRBD1 | many | TRBV5-6 | TGTGCCAGCAGGGAACAGGGGGCGCGCAATCAGCCCCAGCATTTT | CASREQGARNQPQHF
TRBJ2-7 | NA | NA | TRBV19 | TGTGCCAGCCAGGACCCCGGTGGTCAGGCCGAGCAGTACTTC | CASQDPGGQAEQYF
TRBJ2-3 | NA | NA | TRBV14 | TGTGCCAGCAGCCCGACTCACACAGATACGCAGTATTTT | CASSPTHTDTQYF
TRBJ1-2 | TRBD1 | once | TRBV20-1 | TGCAGTGCTAGAGTGGACAGGGGGGACTATGGCTACACCTTC | CSARVDRGDYGYTF
TRBJ2-1 | TRBD2 | many | TRBV24-1 | TGTGCCACCAGTGAGGTGACTAGCGGGGGGGCGGGTAATGAGCAGTTCTTC | CATSEVTSGGAGNEQFF
TRBJ1-6 | NA | many | TRBV5-8 | TGTGCCAGCAGCTTGGGTTGGCAGCCTAATTCACCCCTCCACTTT | CASSLGWQPNSPLHF
TRBJ1-5 | TRBD1 | many | TRBV7-2 | TGTGCCAGCAGCTTAGACTGGCAGGGGGCCAATCAGCCCCAGCATTTT | CASSLDWQGANQPQHF
TRBJ2-1 | TRBD2 | NA | TRBV20-1 | TGCAGTGCTTCATCTAGCGGGGGGAACAATGAGCAGTTCTTC | CSASSSGGNNEQFF
TRBJ1-6 | NA | NA | TRBV11-1 | TGTGCCAGCAGCTTCCTCCGGATGGGCGGAGGGTATGTCGAGAATTCACCCCTCCACTTT | CASSFLRMGGGYVENSPLHF
TRBJ1-2 | TRBD1 | NA | TRBV4-1 | TGCGCCAGCAGCCAAGGCCGGGACAGAGGTGGCTACACCTTC | CASSQGRDRGGYTF
TRBJ2-1 | NA | once | TRBV19 | TGTGCCAGTAGTATAGAGGGCAGCAAGTACAATGAGCAGTTCTTC | CASSIEGSKYNEQFF
TRBJ2-3 | TRBD2 | NA | TRBV9 | TGTGCCAGCAAGGCTAGCGGGGGGGCCACAGATACGCAGTATTTT | CASKASGGATDTQYF
TRBJ2-5 | TRBD2 | NA | TRBV20-1 | TGCAGTGCTTCCCGACTAGCATCAGAGACCCAGTACTTC | CSASRLASETQYF
TRBJ2-7 | TRBD1 | few | TRBV10-3 | TGTGCCATCATCCGGACAGGGAGCGGCACGGGTGGCGAGCAGTACTTC | CAIIRTGSGTGGEQYF
TRBJ2-2 | TRBD1 | NA | TRBV7-9 | TGTGCCAGCAGCCAAGCCGCAGGGGGAACCGGGGAGCTGTTTTTT | CASSQAAGGTGELFF
TRBJ1-1 | NA | NA | TRBV18 | TGTGCCAGCTCACCACAAGATCGTATGAACACTGAAGCTTTCTTT | CASSPQDRMNTEAFF
TRBJ2-7 | NA | many | TRBV6-1 | TGTGCCAGCAGTGGGACAGCCCCATACGAGCAGTACTTC | CASSGTAPYEQYF
TRBJ1-5 | NA | many | TRBV9 | TGTGCCAGCAGCGTAGGAGGGGGAGGCAATCAGCCCCAGCATTTT | CASSVGGGGNQPQHF
TRBJ2-7 | NA | NA | TRBV2 | TGTGCCACCAGTAGCCGGGACAATGGATACGAGCAGTACTTC | CATSSRDNGYEQYF
TRBJ1-5 | NA | many | TRBV3-1 | TGTGCCAGCAGCTCAACTCCCACCCCGGACAGCGGACATTTT | CASSSTPTPDSGHF
TRBJ2-7 | TRBD2 | once | TRBV24-1 | TGTGCCACCAGTGATCCCGGACTAGCGGGAAGCAACGAGCAGTACTTC | CATSDPGLAGSNEQYF
TRBJ1-6 | TRBD1 | many | TRBV25-1 | TGTGCCACCTCAAACGTGGGACAGGGGGCCTGGGGTAATTCACCCCTCCACTTT | CATSNVGQGAWGNSPLHF
TRBJ1-6 | NA | many | TRBV19 | TGTGCCACCCAAAAAACGGACTCCTCAGGTCCATTCTCACCCCTCCACTTT | CATQKTDSSGPFSPLHF
TRBJ1-6 | NA | few | TRBV27 | TGTGCCAGCAGTTTATCGAGTTCTGGGGGGAATTCACCCCTCCACTTT | CASSLSSSGGNSPLHF
TRBJ1-1 | NA | many | TRBV9 | TGTGCCAGCAGCGTAGACCATTCCGGCAGCCTGAACACTGAAGCTTTCTTT | CASSVDHSGSLNTEAFF
TRBJ2-7 | TRBD1 | few | TRBV24-1 | TGTGCCACCAGTGAGTTTGACAGGGGCGAGCAGTACTTC | CATSEFDRGEQYF
TRBJ2-7 | NA | NA | TRBV2 | TGTGCCAGCAGTGAAGGGCAGGGGACCACCTACGAGCAGTACTTC | CASSEGQGTTYEQYF
TRBJ1-3 | NA | NA | TRBV20-1 | TGCAGTGCTAGAGCAGGGTCTGGAAACACCATATATTTT | CSARAGSGNTIYF
TRBJ1-4 | NA | NA | TRBV24-1 | TGTGCCACCAGTGATGCTCAGGGCCCTAATGAAAAACTGTTTTTT | CATSDAQGPNEKLFF
TRBJ2-1 | TRBD2 | NA | TRBV25-1 | TGTGCCAGCAGTCCCGATCGTAGCGGGGCTGACAATGAGCAGTTCTTC | CASSPDRSGADNEQFF
TRBJ1-1 | NA | NA | TRBV5-1 | TGCGCCAGCAGCACCGAGGGGGGCACTGAAGCTTTCTTT | CASSTEGGTEAFF
TRBJ1-5 | NA | few | TRBV30 | TGTGCCTGGAGTGGCGCAGGAGACAATCAGCCCCAGCATTTT | CAWSGAGDNQPQHF